Each of the 23 T cell receptor beta chains below was sequenced from the same sample in a study of blood T cell repertoires in COVID-19. This table comes from immunoSEQ multiplex PCR, and its TCRdb copy is limited to in-frame clones, with some not included. The table lists roughly 450,000 clones, 80% to 95% of them singletons. The sample comprised PBMCs or T cells enriched from blood (not recorded which). The origin of the receptors is a man aged 18 to 30 who had recovered from COVID-19.

The chain couples TRBV11-2 to TRBJ1-6, with D unclear. The length of the CDR3 is 14 residues. CDR1 and CDR2 from the germline V gene are SGHAT and FQNNGV. V gave up 5 bases and J gave up 11 bases, with 16 bases separating them. The chain's CDR3 is CASSPERGQAPLHF. The DNA of the CDR3 is TGTGCCAGCAGCCCTGAGAGAGGCCAAGCACCCCTCCACTTT.

The chain has TRBV5-1 and TRBJ1-1, with D possibly TRBD1 on 5 matching bases. Trimming stripped 4 bases from V and 7 bases from J, with 17 bases between. The CDR3 contains 14 residues. CDR1 and CDR2 from the germline V gene are SGHRS and YFSETQ. The CDR3 region has the DNA TGCGCCAGCAGCCTCTCGGGGAGGGACGGTGAAGCTTTCTTT. Translating it yields CASSLSGRDGEAFF.

This clone was observed a single time. This chain connects TRBV7-3 to TRBJ1-1; D perhaps matches TRBD1 (6 bases). This CDR3 comprises 15 residues. The germline V gene encodes CDR1 SGHTA and CDR2 FQGTGA. The germline V and J ends were trimmed by 1 base and 0 bases, with 9 bases remaining between them. The CDR3 sequence is CASSLNGQMNTEAFF. In DNA form, the CDR3 reads TGTGCCAGCAGCTTAAACGGACAGATGAACACTGAAGCTTTCTTT. Full variable domain (remainder filled in from reference TRBV7-3 and TRBJ1-1): GAGVSQTPSNKVTEKGKYVELRCDPISGHTALYWYRQSLGQGPEFLIYFQGTGAADDSGLPNDRFFAVRPEGSVSTLKIQRTERGDSAVYLCASSLNGQMNTEAFFGQGTRLTVV.

The rearrangement joins TRBV9 to TRBJ2-2; TRBD2 aligns across 15 bases. Germline lookup yields CDR1 SGDLS and CDR2 YYNGEE. The length of the CDR3 is 16 residues. Trimming cost V 4 bases and J 5 bases; bases outside gene matches: 3. The DNA for the CDR3 is TGTGCCAGCAGCCCCGGGACTAGCGGGAGGACCGGGGAGCTGTTTTTT. It translates to CASSPGTSGRTGELFF.

CDR3 nucleotides: TGTGCCAGCTCACCGGAGATTGACAGGGAAGCCGGTGAGTTCTTC. Translating it yields CASSPEIDREAGEFF. The J gene is TRBJ2-1, the V gene TRBV18; the match to TRBD1 covers 7 bases. The CDR3 is 15 amino acids. Germline CDR1 reads KGHSH; CDR2 reads LQKENI. With 3 bases clipped from V and 14 bases from J, the junction kept 16 bases outside the gene matches.

The CDR3 sequence is CASRTGGPVGEKLFF. The DNA of the CDR3 is TGTGCCAGCAGGACAGGGGGCCCAGTTGGGGAAAAACTGTTTTTT. The genes are TRBV2 and TRBJ1-4, with 10 bases fitting TRBD1. J gave up 8 bases and V 6 bases, and 9 bases lay outside the gene matches. Looked up from germline, CDR1 is SNHLY and CDR2 is FYNNEI. The CDR3 has 15 residues.

Comment on this clone: Different DNA sequences within this sample yield the same CDR3. The chain links TRBV6-2 or TRBV6-3 to TRBJ1-3; TRBD1 aligns across 8 bases. The CDR3 is 14 amino acids. Germline lookup yields CDR1 MNHEY and CDR2 SVGEGT. V was pared by 5 bases and J by 3 bases, with 3 bases of the junction left unmatched. In DNA, the CDR3 is TGTGCCAGCAGTACTGGGACAGGTGGAAACACCATATATTTT. Protein sequence: CASSTGTGGNTIYF.

V and J are TRBV20-1 and TRBJ2-1; 8 bases align to TRBD1. Trimming cost V 3 bases and J 4 bases; bases outside gene matches: 8. This CDR3 is 15 amino acids long. Looked up from germline, CDR1 is DFQATT and CDR2 is SNEGSKA (reference sequence). The CDR3 reads CSASGDRGTYNEQFF. CDR3 DNA sequence: TGCAGTGCTAGTGGAGACAGGGGTACTTACAATGAGCAGTTCTTC.

J is TRBJ2-2 and V is TRBV6-6; 12 positions agree with TRBD2. Germline loops: CDR1 MNHNY, CDR2 SVGAGI (reference sequence). The ends lost 5 bases at V and 4 bases at J; junction bases unmatched: 11. The CDR3 is made up of 18 amino acids. The CDR3 loop is CASSQRRGLAGSTGELFF. CDR3 DNA: TGTGCCAGCAGTCAACGGCGGGGACTAGCGGGTTCCACCGGGGAGCTGTTTTTT.

Comment on this clone: Germline and junction disagree at one end, which may indicate a read error. The CDR3 protein is CASSYLATGSDGYTF. DNA of the CDR3: TGTGCCAGCAGCTACTTGGCCACAGGGAGCGATGGCTACACCTTC. The genes are TRBV6-5 and TRBJ1-2; tentative D call: TRBD1 (6 bases). This CDR3 spans 15 amino acids. Germline CDR1 reads MNHEY; CDR2 reads SVGAGI.

The chain couples TRBV14 to TRBJ1-4, with D possibly TRBD1 on 6 matching bases. Germline V gene sequence: CDR1 SGHDN, CDR2 FVKESK. V shed 0 bases and J shed 8 bases, with 13 bases lying between them. CDR3 length: 15 amino acids. CDR3 coding DNA: TGTGCCAGCAGCCAAGACTTGACAGGATTAGAAAAACTGTTTTTT. Protein: CASSQDLTGLEKLFF.

The V and J genes are TRBV6-1 and TRBJ1-4; no clear D. From germline, CDR1 is MNHNS and CDR2 SASEGT. The length of the CDR3 is 16 residues. Trimming took off 3 bases at V and 5 bases at J, with 16 bases between the two ends. As DNA, the CDR3 is TGTGCCAGCAGTGATAGACCACGGGGTGAGAATGAAAAACTGTTTTTT. This encodes CASSDRPRGENEKLFF.

The rearrangement joins TRBV3-1 (or the pseudogene TRBV3-2) to TRBJ2-3; a weak D match, TRBD1 (5 bases). Trimming cost V 4 bases and J 1 base, with 12 bases left between them. The CDR3 runs 15 residues. CDR1 and CDR2 (germline): LGHDT, YNNKEL (reference sequence). This CDR3 is CASSPQGMGTDTQYF. For the CDR3, the DNA is TGTGCCAGCAGCCCCCAGGGAATGGGCACAGATACGCAGTATTTT.

As regards this clone: Other DNA sequences from this sample encode an identical CDR3 as well. The rearrangement joins TRBV28 to TRBJ2-7, with 8 bases matching TRBD2. V was pared by 2 bases and J by 7 bases, with 1 base of the junction left unmatched. Looked up from germline, CDR1 is MDHEN and CDR2 is SYDVKM. This CDR3 comprises 12 residues. The CDR3, as DNA: TGTGCCAGCAGTTTACCGGGAGGGGAGCAGTACTTC. Translated: CASSLPGGEQYF.

This clone appeared a single time. The V and J genes are TRBV2 and TRBJ1-1; 7 nucleotides line up with TRBD1. This CDR3 comprises 14 residues. V was pared by 4 bases and J by 4 bases, with 6 bases of the junction left unmatched. In germline, CDR1 is SNHLY, CDR2 FYNNEI. CDR3 DNA sequence: TGTGCCAGCAGTGCAAGACAGGGAGCCACTGAAGCTTTCTTT. This gives the protein CASSARQGATEAFF. Using reference TRBV2 and TRBJ1-1 for the parts outside the CDR3, the full variable domain is EPEVTQTPSHQVTQMGQEVILRCVPISNHLYFYWYRQILGQKVEFLVSFYNNEISEKSEIFDDQFSVERPDGSNFTLKIRSTKLEDSAMYFCASSARQGATEAFFGQGTRLTVV.

The chain links TRBV3-1 (or the pseudogene TRBV3-2) to TRBJ2-2; no definite D call. Per germline, CDR1 LGHDT and CDR2 YNNKEL (reference sequence). This CDR3 contains 13 residues. Trimming removed 3 bases at V and 7 bases at J, with 9 bases between. The chain's CDR3 is CASSHIESGELFF. The DNA of the CDR3 is TGTGCCAGCAGCCATATTGAGAGCGGGGAGCTGTTTTTT.

The chain joins TRBV18 to TRBJ1-4; D unresolved. V lost 3 bases and J lost 3, with 11 bases in between. The germline V gene encodes CDR1 KGHSH and CDR2 LQKENI. The length of the CDR3 is 15 residues. CDR3 in amino acids: CASSPVATPNEKLFF. The CDR3 bases are TGTGCCAGCTCACCGGTTGCCACACCTAATGAAAAACTGTTTTTT.

The chain combines TRBV1 with TRBJ2-5; the table assigns TRBD2, which was not confirmed against the DNA. TRBV1 is classified as a pseudogene. The CDR3 runs to 17 residues. For the CDR3, the DNA is TGCACCAGCAGCCAAGTCGTGGTAGAGGGTAAACAAGAGACCCAGTACTTC. Its protein is CTSSQVVVEGKQETQYF.

The chain uses TRBV6-4 and TRBJ2-1; 11 bases are shared with TRBD2. The CDR3 spans 15 residues. V lost 6 bases, J lost 4 bases, and 5 bases stayed unmatched. The germline CDR1 and CDR2 sequences are MRHNA and SNTAGT. CDR3 nucleotide sequence: TGTGCCAGCAGAAAACTAGCGGGAGATTACAATGAGCAGTTCTTC. This codes for CASRKLAGDYNEQFF.

V usage is TRBV7-6 and J usage is TRBJ1-1; D possibly corresponds to TRBD1 (5 bases). This CDR3 is built from 15 residues. The ends were cut back, 0 bases at V and 0 bases at J, with 8 bases in the middle. In germline, CDR1 is SGHVS, CDR2 FNYEAQ. CDR3 nucleotide sequence: TGTGCCAGCAGCTTAGCGCGGGGACTGAACACTGAAGCTTTCTTT. Amino acids: CASSLARGLNTEAFF.

The CDR3 sequence: CASSLGTGRDYGYTF. The CDR3 coding sequence is TGTGCCAGTAGTCTCGGGACAGGGCGGGACTATGGCTACACCTTC. The chain employs TRBV19 and TRBJ1-2, with 9 bases aligning to TRBD1. V trimming: 5 bases; J trimming: 3 bases; junction bases outside the gene matches: 7. Germline lookup yields CDR1 LNHDA and CDR2 SQIVND (reference sequence). The CDR3 is 15 amino acids.

The gene calls are TRBV3-1 (or the pseudogene TRBV3-2) and TRBJ1-2; tentatively, D is TRBD1 (5 bases). Germline V CDR1 and CDR2: LGHDT, YNNKEL (reference sequence). V lost 3 bases and J 8 bases, leaving 13 bases between the germline ends. The CDR3 has 13 residues. The CDR3: CASSQEGSRGYTF. CDR3 nucleotides: TGTGCCAGCAGCCAGGAGGGGTCGAGGGGCTACACCTTC.

V is TRBV5-4 and J is TRBJ1-4; 8 nucleotides match TRBD1. This CDR3 is 14 amino acids long. Trimming at V came to 4 bases and at J to 7 bases, leaving 6 bases not matched to a gene. In germline, CDR1 is SGHNT, CDR2 YYREEE (reference sequence). In DNA form, the CDR3 reads TGTGCCAGCAGCCCAACGGACAGGGCTGAAAAACTGTTTTTT. This sequence encodes CASSPTDRAEKLFF.